These 17 T cell receptor beta chains share one sample of origin, sequenced in a study of CD8 T cell repertoires and HIV-1 epitope variants. The antigens these receptors bind are not known. This table comes from immunoSEQ multiplex PCR, and its TCRdb copy is limited to in-frame clones, with some not included. The table records several thousand clones, 50% to 70% of them present only once. The specimen sequenced was cultured CD8+ T cells derived from PBMCs. Every receptor here comes from a male donor with HIV.

Within the sample, this clone is medium-sized (0.01 to 0.1%). The V and J genes are TRBV5-4 and TRBJ1-3; 11 positions agree with TRBD1. J lost 2 bases, V lost 2 bases, and 6 bases had no gene match. Germline V gene data show CDR1 as SGHNT and CDR2 as YYREEE (reference sequence). This CDR3 contains 17 residues. CDR3 sequence: CASSFLDRGPPGNTIYF. Written as DNA, the CDR3 is TGTGCCAGCAGCTTCCTGGACAGGGGGCCCCCTGGAAACACCATATATTTT.

The J gene is TRBJ1-1, the V gene TRBV19; a weak D match, TRBD1 (6 bases). The germline V and J ends were trimmed by 6 bases and 1 base, with 15 bases remaining between them. This CDR3 comprises 15 residues. Germline V gene lookup returns CDR1 LNHDA and CDR2 SQIVND (reference sequence). As DNA, the CDR3 is TGTGCCAGTAGGATACCTGGACAGCCGAACACTGAAGCTTTCTTT. Residues: CASRIPGQPNTEAFF. Together with reference TRBV19 and TRBJ1-1, the CDR3 gives the full variable domain: DGGITQSPKYLFRKEGQNVTLSCEQNLNHDAMYWYRQDPGQGLRLIYYSQIVNDFQKGDIAEGYSVSREKKESFPLTVTSAQKNPTAFYLCASRIPGQPNTEAFFGQGTRLTVV.

The chain links TRBV7-9 to TRBJ2-7; a possible D gene is TRBD1 (6 bases). The CDR3 loop spans 16 amino acids. Germline CDR1 reads SEHNR; CDR2 reads FQNEAQ (reference sequence). Trimming took 5 bases from V and 3 from J, leaving 20 bases between them. CDR3 in DNA: TGTGCCAGCAGCCCTCTCGAGGGGGAGTGGGTCTACGAGCAGTACTTC. It yields the protein CASSPLEGEWVYEQYF.

This clone was observed a handful of times. The chain links TRBV5-1 to TRBJ1-1, with a possible D match to TRBD1 (6 bases). There are 15 residues in the CDR3. With 0 bases removed from V and 1 base from J, the gap between germline ends came to 10 bases. Germline V gene lookup returns CDR1 SGHRS and CDR2 YFSETQ. The CDR3: CASSLGGAGNTEAFF. The CDR3 DNA follows: TGCGCCAGCAGCTTGGGGGGGGCCGGGAACACTGAAGCTTTCTTT.

This clone was recorded a few times. The CDR3 DNA follows: TGCGCCAGCAGCTTGGGTGGGGCTAAGAACACTGAAGCTTTCTTT. Translation gives CASSLGGAKNTEAFF. The chain carries TRBV5-1 and TRBJ1-1, with D possibly matching TRBD1 (5 bases). This CDR3 has 15 amino acids. Trimming shortened V by 0 bases and J by 1 base, and 10 bases separated the two germline ends. Germline lookup yields CDR1 SGHRS and CDR2 YFSETQ. Using reference TRBV5-1 and TRBJ1-1 for the parts outside the CDR3, the full variable domain is KAGVTQTPRYLIKTRGQQVTLSCSPISGHRSVSWYQQTPGQGLQFLFEYFSETQRNKGNFPGRFSGRQFSNSRSEMNVSTLELGDSALYLCASSLGGAKNTEAFFGQGTRLTVV.

The chain combines TRBV9 with TRBJ2-7; D uncertain. CDR1 and CDR2 from the germline V gene are SGDLS and YYNGEE. Trimming removed 0 bases at V and 4 bases at J, with 14 bases between. The CDR3 consists of 15 residues. The CDR3 loop is CASSVAAVARYEQYF. DNA of the CDR3: TGTGCCAGCAGCGTAGCGGCGGTCGCCCGGTACGAGCAGTACTTC. The complete variable domain, with remaining parts taken from reference TRBV9 and TRBJ2-7, reads DSGVTQTPKHLITATGQRVTLRCSPRSGDLSVYWYQQSLDQGLQFLIQYYNGEERAKGNILERFSAQQFPDLHSELNLSSLELGDSALYFCASSVAAVARYEQYFGPGTRLTVT.

This sequence joins TRBV6-5 and TRBJ1-1, with D unresolved. The germline CDR1 and CDR2 sequences are MNHEY and SVGAGI. The CDR3 spans 12 residues. Trimming left V 0 bases short and J 2 bases short, with 1 base between. The CDR3 loop is CASSYSNTEAFF. DNA for the CDR3: TGTGCCAGCAGTTACTCCAACACTGAAGCTTTCTTT.

CDR3 sequence reads: CASSTGLADNEQFF. CDR3 coding DNA: TGTGCCAGCAGTACCGGACTAGCCGACAATGAGCAGTTCTTC. This chain connects TRBV28 to TRBJ2-1; the match to TRBD2 covers 8 bases. With V trimmed by 5 bases and J by 5 bases, 5 bases remained unmatched. Germline CDR1 and CDR2: MDHEN and SYDVKM. The CDR3 length is 14 residues. Full variable domain (outside the CDR3, taken from reference TRBV28 and TRBJ2-1): DVKVTQSSRYLVKRTGEKVFLECVQDMDHENMFWYRQDPGLGLRLIYFSYDVKMKEKGDIPEGYSVSREKKERFSLILESASTNQTSMYLCASSTGLADNEQFFGPGTRLTVL.

The chain links TRBV19 to TRBJ1-2, with TRBD1 identical over 8 bases. Germline V gene lookup returns CDR1 LNHDA and CDR2 SQIVND (reference sequence). The CDR3 consists of 16 residues. The ends lost 6 bases at V and 4 bases at J; junction bases unmatched: 13. The CDR3 DNA sequence: TGTGCCAGTAGCGAGGACAGGGATGGGACTGGCTATGGCTACACCTTC. As protein: CASSEDRDGTGYGYTF.

This clone is medium-sized within its sample. Different DNA sequences within this sample yield the same CDR3. The J gene is TRBJ1-1, the V gene TRBV10-3; D gene uncertain. The CDR3 spans 12 residues. CDR1 is ENHRY, CDR2 SYGVKD, per germline. Trimming removed 2 bases from V and 5 bases from J, with 6 bases in between. The CDR3 reads CAISEGDTEAFF. For the CDR3, the DNA is TGTGCCATCAGTGAGGGGGATACTGAAGCTTTCTTT.

The chain recombines TRBV10-3 with TRBJ1-1, with a possible D match to TRBD1 (6 bases). Germline lookup yields CDR1 ENHRY and CDR2 SYGVKD. V was pared by 3 bases and J by 1 base, with 12 bases between. The CDR3 runs to 15 residues. The CDR3: CAISDLDRENTEAFF. CDR3 nucleotides: TGTGCCATCAGTGACTTGGACAGAGAGAACACTGAAGCTTTCTTT.

The chain links TRBV14 to TRBJ2-7; D unclear. The V gene lost 1 base and the J gene lost 1 base, with 5 bases spanning the gap. The germline gives CDR1 SGHDN, CDR2 FVKESK. This CDR3 region has 13 residues. Here the CDR3 reads CASSQVGSYEQYF. The CDR3 DNA sequence: TGTGCCAGCAGCCAAGTGGGGTCCTACGAGCAGTACTTC.

This clone ranks as medium-sized. The gene calls are TRBV19 and TRBJ1-1; no clear D. CDR1 and CDR2 (germline): LNHDA, SQIVND (reference sequence). CDR3 length: 13 amino acids. V was pared by 3 bases and J by 5 bases, with 10 bases between. CDR3 DNA: TGTGCCAGTAGTATCGGTCAGTTAACTGAAGCTTTCTTT. Amino acids: CASSIGQLTEAFF.

The chain carries TRBV6-5 and TRBJ2-7, with D uncertain. CDR3 length: 14 residues. Germline V gene sequence: CDR1 MNHEY, CDR2 SVGAGI. Trimming removed 2 bases from V and 6 bases from J, with 14 bases in between. The CDR3 here is CASSYGTAPIEQYF. DNA of the CDR3: TGTGCCAGCAGTTACGGAACCGCCCCGATCGAGCAGTACTTC.

The genes are TRBV6-1 and TRBJ2-2; 7 bases map to TRBD1. With 5 bases clipped from V and 3 bases from J, the junction kept 3 bases outside the gene matches. The CDR3 has 14 amino acids. Germline-derived CDR1 and CDR2 are MNHNS and SASEGT. The CDR3 here is CASSLGQHTGELFF. The CDR3, as DNA: TGTGCCAGCAGTCTGGGACAGCACACCGGGGAGCTGTTTTTT.

This chain links TRBV28 with TRBJ1-4; D unresolved. CDR3 length equals 14 residues. V lost 2 bases, J lost 7 bases, and 11 bases lay in between. Germline-derived CDR1 and CDR2 are MDHEN and SYDVKM. CDR3 loop: CASSLRRVGEKLFF. The CDR3 nucleotides are TGTGCCAGCAGTTTACGTCGGGTCGGTGAAAAACTGTTTTTT.

V and J are TRBV11-3 and TRBJ2-1; 7 nucleotides agree with TRBD1. Germline values: CDR1 SGHNT, CDR2 YENEEA. After removal of 6 bases from V and 0 bases from J, the junction contained 5 bases not matched to a gene. The CDR3 extends over 15 amino acids. The CDR3 region is CASSPQGSSYNEQFF. DNA of the CDR3: TGTGCCAGCAGTCCACAGGGGAGCTCCTACAATGAGCAGTTCTTC.